This T cell receptor beta chain originates from a study of cytomegalovirus exposure and HLA in healthy donors. Study information: Genotyping of hundreds of donors showed that 80% to 85% belonged to the Caucasian-associated ancestry cluster. Broader study findings: The authors listed some 160 TCR beta chains as cytomegalovirus-associated.

Of note for this clone: Its target is not known.

Between the trimmed V and J ends, which lost 6 bases and 0 bases, there was a span of 15 bases. Germline loops: CDR1 MNHEY, CDR2 SVGAGI. The CDR3 consists of 15 residues. The PCR ran on 60 Vbeta and 13 Jbeta primers. Assay: immunoSEQ multiplex PCR; the TCRdb copy retains only in-frame clones and omits some. The sample has around 230,000 clones; 82% are singletons. The receptor was derived from a man aged 40-49 years in good health and CMV-seropositive. The sequenced material came from PBMCs. The chain uses TRBV6-5 and TRBJ2-7; tentative D call: TRBD2 (5 bases). The CDR3 protein is CASSLRRFPSYEQYF. Here the CDR3 DNA reads TGTGCCAGCAGCCTACGGAGGTTTCCCTCCTACGAGCAGTACTTC.